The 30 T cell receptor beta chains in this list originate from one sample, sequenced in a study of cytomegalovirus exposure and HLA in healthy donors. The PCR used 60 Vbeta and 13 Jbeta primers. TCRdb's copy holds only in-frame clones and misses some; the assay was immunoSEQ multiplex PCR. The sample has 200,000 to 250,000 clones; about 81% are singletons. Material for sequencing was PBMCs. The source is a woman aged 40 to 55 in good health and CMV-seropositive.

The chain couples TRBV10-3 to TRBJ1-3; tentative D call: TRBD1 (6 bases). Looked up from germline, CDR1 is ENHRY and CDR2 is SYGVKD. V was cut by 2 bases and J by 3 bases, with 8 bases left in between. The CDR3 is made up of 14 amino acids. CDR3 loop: CAISEARGGNTIYF. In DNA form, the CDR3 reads TGTGCCATCAGTGAGGCCAGGGGTGGAAACACCATATATTTT.

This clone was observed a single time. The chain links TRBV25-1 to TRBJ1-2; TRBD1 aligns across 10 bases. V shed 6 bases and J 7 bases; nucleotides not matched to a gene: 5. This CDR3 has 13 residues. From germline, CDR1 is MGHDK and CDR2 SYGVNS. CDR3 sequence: CASRVTGGTGYTF. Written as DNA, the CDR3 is TGTGCCAGCAGGGTGACAGGGGGCACTGGCTACACCTTC.

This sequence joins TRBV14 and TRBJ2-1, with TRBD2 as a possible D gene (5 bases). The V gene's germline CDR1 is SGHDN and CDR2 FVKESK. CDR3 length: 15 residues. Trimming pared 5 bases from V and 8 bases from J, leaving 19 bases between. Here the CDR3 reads CASSGFEGADDEQFF. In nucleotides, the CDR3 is TGTGCCAGCAGCGGTTTTGAGGGTGCGGACGATGAGCAGTTCTTC.

The CDR3 DNA follows: TGTGCCTGGGACAGGGATGCGGGCACTGAAGCTTTCTTT. This encodes CAWDRDAGTEAFF. The rearrangement uses TRBV30 and TRBJ1-1, with TRBD1 matching over 7 bases. CDR3 size: 13 residues. V lost 5 bases to trimming and J lost 4 bases; unmatched junction nucleotides: 7. CDR1 is GTSNPN, CDR2 SVGIG, per germline (reference sequence).

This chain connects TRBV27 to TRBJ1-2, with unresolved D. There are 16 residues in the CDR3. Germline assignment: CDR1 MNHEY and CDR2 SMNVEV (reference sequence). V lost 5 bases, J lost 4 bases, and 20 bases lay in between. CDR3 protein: CASSDLGLSSSYGYTF. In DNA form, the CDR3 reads TGTGCCAGCAGTGACCTCGGGTTGAGCAGTTCCTATGGCTACACCTTC.

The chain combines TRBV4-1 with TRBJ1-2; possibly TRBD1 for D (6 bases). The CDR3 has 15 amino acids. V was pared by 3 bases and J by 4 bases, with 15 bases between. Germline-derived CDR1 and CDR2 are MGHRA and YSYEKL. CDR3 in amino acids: CASSHGQRKAYGYTF. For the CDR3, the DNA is TGCGCCAGCAGCCACGGACAGCGGAAGGCCTATGGCTACACCTTC.

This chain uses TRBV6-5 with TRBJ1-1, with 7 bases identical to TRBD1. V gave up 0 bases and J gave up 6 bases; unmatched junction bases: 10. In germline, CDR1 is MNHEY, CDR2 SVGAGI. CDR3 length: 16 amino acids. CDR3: CASSYSTGPLGPEAFF. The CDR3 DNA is TGTGCCAGCAGTTACTCGACAGGGCCTTTAGGGCCTGAAGCTTTCTTT.

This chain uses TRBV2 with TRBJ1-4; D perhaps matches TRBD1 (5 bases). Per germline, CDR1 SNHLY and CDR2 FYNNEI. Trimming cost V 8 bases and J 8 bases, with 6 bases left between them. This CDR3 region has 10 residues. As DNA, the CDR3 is TGTGCCAGCCGGGGGGAAAAACTGTTTTTT. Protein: CASRGEKLFF.

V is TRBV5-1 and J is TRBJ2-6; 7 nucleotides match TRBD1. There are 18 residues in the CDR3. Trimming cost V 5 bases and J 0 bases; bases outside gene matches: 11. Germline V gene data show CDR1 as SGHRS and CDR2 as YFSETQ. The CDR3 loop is CASRRLGTVDSGANVLTF. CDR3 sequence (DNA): TGCGCCAGCAGGCGTTTGGGGACAGTCGACTCTGGGGCCAACGTCCTGACTTTC.

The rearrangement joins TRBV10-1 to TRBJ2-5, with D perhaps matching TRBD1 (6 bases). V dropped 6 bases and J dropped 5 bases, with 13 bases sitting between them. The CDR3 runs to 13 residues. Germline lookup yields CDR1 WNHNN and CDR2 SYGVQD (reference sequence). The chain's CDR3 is CASRVYREETQYF. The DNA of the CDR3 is TGCGCCAGCAGAGTTTACAGGGAGGAGACCCAGTACTTC.

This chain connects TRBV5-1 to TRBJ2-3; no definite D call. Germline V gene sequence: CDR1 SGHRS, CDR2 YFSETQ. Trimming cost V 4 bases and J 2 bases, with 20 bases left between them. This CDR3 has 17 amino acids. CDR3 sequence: CASSLPSATHSTDTQYF. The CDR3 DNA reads TGCGCCAGCAGCCTCCCGTCGGCGACTCACTCCACAGATACGCAGTATTTT. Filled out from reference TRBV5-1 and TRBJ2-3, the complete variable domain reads KAGVTQTPRYLIKTRGQQVTLSCSPISGHRSVSWYQQTPGQGLQFLFEYFSETQRNKGNFPGRFSGRQFSNSRSEMNVSTLELGDSALYLCASSLPSATHSTDTQYFGPGTRLTVL.

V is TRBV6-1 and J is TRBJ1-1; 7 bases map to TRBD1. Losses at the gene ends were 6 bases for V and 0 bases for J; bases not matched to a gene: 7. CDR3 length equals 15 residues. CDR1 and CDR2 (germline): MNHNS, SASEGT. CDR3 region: CASRRGQPMNTEAFF. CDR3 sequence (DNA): TGTGCCAGCAGGAGGGGACAGCCCATGAACACTGAAGCTTTCTTT.

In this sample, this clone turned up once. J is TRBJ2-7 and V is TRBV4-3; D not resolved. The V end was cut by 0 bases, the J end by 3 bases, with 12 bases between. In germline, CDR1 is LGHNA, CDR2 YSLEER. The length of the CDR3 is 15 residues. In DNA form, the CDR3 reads TGCGCCAGCAGCCAAGATAACTGGGCGAACTACGAGCAGTACTTC. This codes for CASSQDNWANYEQYF.

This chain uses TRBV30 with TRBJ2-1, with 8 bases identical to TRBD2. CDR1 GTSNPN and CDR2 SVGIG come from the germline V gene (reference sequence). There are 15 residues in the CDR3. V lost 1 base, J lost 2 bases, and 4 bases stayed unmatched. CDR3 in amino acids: CAWSDGRVTYNEQFF. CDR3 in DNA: TGTGCCTGGAGTGACGGGAGGGTGACCTACAATGAGCAGTTCTTC.

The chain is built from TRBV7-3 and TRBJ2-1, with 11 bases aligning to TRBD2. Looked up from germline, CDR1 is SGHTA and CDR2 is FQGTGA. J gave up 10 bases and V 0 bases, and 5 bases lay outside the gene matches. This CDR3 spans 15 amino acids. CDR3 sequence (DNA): TGTGCCAGCAGCTTAACCCTAGCGGGAGGACGAGAGCAGTTCTTC. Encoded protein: CASSLTLAGGREQFF.

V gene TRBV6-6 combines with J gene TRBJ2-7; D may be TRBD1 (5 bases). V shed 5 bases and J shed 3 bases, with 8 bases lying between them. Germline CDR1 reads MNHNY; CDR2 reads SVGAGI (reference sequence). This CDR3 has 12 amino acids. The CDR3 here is CASSIQGYEQYF. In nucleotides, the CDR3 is TGTGCCAGCAGTATTCAGGGCTACGAGCAGTACTTC.

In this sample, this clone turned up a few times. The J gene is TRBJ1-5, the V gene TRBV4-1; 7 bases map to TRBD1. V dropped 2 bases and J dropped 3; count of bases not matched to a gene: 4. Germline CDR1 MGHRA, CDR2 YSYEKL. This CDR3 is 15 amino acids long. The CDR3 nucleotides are TGCGCCAGCAGCCAATCGGGGACAGACAATCAGCCCCAGCATTTT. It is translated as CASSQSGTDNQPQHF.

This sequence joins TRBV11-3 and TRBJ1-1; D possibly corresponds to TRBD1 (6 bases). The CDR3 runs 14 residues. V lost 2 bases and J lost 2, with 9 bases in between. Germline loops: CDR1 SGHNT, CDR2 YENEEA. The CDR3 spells CASSLQGTNTEAFF. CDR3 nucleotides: TGTGCCAGCAGCTTACAGGGGACAAACACTGAAGCTTTCTTT.

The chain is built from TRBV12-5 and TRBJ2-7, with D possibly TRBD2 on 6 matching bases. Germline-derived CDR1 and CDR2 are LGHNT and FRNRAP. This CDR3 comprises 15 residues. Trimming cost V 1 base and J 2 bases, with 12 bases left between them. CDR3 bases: TGTGCTAGTGGTTTGGCCCTACCGGGGGCCTACGAGCAGTACTTC. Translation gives CASGLALPGAYEQYF.

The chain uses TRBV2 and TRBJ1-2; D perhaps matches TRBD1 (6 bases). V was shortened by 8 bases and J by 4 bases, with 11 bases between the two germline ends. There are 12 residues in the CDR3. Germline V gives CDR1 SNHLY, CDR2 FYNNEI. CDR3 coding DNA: TGTGCCAGCGGAGGACAGCTCTATGGCTACACCTTC. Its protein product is CASGGQLYGYTF.

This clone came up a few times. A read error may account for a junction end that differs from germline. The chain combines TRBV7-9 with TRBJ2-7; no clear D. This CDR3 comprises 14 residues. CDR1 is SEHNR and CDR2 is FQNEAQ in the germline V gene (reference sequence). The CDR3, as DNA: TGTTCCAGCAGCTCCAACACGCTCTCCTACGAGCAGTACTTC. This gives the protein CSSSSNTLSYEQYF.

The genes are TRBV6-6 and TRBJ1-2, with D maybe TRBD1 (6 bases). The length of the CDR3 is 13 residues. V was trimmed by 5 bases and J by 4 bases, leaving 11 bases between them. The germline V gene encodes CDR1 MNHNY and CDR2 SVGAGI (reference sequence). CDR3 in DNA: TGTGCCAGCAGTACCCAGGGGAGCTATGGCTACACCTTC. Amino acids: CASSTQGSYGYTF.

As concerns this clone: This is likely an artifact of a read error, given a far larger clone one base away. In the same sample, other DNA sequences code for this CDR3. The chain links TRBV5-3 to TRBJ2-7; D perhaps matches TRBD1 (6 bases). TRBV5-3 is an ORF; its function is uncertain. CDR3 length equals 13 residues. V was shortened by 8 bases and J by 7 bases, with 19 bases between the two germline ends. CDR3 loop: CASSQRTGREQYF. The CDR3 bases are TGTGCCAGCAGCCAACGTACAGGGCGAGAGCAGTACTTC.

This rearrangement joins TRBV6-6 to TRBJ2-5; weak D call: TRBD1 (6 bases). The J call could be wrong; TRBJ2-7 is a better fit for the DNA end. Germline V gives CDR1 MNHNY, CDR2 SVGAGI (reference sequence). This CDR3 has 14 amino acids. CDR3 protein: CASSYSSRGYEQYF. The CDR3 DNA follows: TGTGCCAGCAGTTACTCCTCCAGGGGTTACGAGCAGTACTTC.

The CDR3 loop reads CASSGQQGRTTNEKLFF. The CDR3 coding sequence is TGTGCCAGCAGCGGCCAACAGGGTAGAACAACTAATGAAAAACTGTTTTTT. The genes are TRBV9 and TRBJ1-4; weak D call: TRBD1 (6 bases). The CDR3 extends over 17 amino acids. The V and J ends lost 3 bases and 0 bases respectively, with 15 bases between them. Per the germline V gene, CDR1 is SGDLS and CDR2 is YYNGEE.

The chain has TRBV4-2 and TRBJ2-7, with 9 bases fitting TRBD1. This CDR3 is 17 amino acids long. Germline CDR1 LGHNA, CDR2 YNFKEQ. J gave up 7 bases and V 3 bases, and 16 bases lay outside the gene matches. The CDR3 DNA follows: TGTGCCAGCAGCCATACCGGGGGGACAGGGCTTCCGAGAGAGCAGTACTTC. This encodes CASSHTGGTGLPREQYF.

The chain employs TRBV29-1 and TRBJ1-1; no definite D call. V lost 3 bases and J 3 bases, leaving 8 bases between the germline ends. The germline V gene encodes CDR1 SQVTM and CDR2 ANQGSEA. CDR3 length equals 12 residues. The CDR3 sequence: CSVDDGDTEAFF. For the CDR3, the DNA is TGCAGCGTTGATGACGGGGACACTGAAGCTTTCTTT.

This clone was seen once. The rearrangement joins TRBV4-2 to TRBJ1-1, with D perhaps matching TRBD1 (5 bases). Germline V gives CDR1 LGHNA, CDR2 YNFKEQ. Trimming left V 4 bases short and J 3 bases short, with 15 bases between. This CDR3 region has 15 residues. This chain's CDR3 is CASSRLQVKDTEAFF. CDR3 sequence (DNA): TGTGCCAGCAGCCGGCTACAGGTCAAGGACACTGAAGCTTTCTTT.

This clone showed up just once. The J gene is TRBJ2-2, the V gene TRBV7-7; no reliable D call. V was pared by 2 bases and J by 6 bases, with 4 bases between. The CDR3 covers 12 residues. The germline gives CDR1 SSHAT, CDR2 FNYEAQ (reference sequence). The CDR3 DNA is TGTGCCAGCAGCTTAACGGCCGGGGAGCTGTTTTTT. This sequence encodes CASSLTAGELFF.

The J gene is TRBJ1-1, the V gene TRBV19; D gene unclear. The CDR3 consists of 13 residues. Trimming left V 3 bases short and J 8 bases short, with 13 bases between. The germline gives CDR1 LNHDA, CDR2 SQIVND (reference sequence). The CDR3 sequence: CASSITSGTEAFF. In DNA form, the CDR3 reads TGTGCCAGTAGTATTACTAGTGGAACAGAAGCTTTCTTT.